The 23 T cell receptor beta chains below all came from one sample that was sequenced in a study of blood T cell repertoires in COVID-19. Method: immunoSEQ multiplex PCR; TCRdb's copy keeps in-frame clones and lacks some. The sample carries roughly 150,000 clones, around four fifths recorded once. The sequencing sample was made of peripheral blood. The receptors were gathered from a woman older than 75 with COVID-19, enrolled during active disease.

V usage is TRBV7-9 and J usage is TRBJ2-1, with D possibly matching TRBD2 (7 bases). The CDR3 covers 15 residues. CDR1 is SEHNR and CDR2 is FQNEAQ in the germline V gene (reference sequence). V was shortened by 1 base and J by 7 bases, with 14 bases between the two germline ends. The CDR3 DNA follows: TGTGCCAGCAGCTTAGTCGGGGGGCGGATGAATGAGCAGTTCTTC. Protein product: CASSLVGGRMNEQFF.

This clone was counted a few times. The chain is built from TRBV7-6 and TRBJ2-7; TRBD2 agrees at 14 bases. Germline V CDR1 and CDR2: SGHVS, FNYEAQ. This CDR3 contains 22 residues. The ends lost 1 base at V and 2 bases at J; junction bases unmatched: 19. CDR3 sequence reads: CASSLVAGGSVGTSGSTYEQYF. The CDR3 nucleotides read TGTGCCAGCAGCTTAGTGGCGGGAGGGTCGGTGGGGACTAGCGGGAGCACCTACGAGCAGTACTTC.

The gene calls are TRBV19 and TRBJ1-3; D gene ambiguous. V gave up 5 bases and J gave up 0 bases, with 20 bases separating them. The CDR3 has 18 amino acids. CDR1 LNHDA and CDR2 SQIVND come from the germline V gene (reference sequence). This CDR3 is CASSSSSGLRASGNTIYF. CDR3 nucleotides: TGTGCCAGTAGTTCCAGCTCAGGATTGAGGGCCTCTGGAAACACCATATATTTT.

V gene TRBV9 combines with J gene TRBJ2-1, with a tentative D call TRBD1 (5 bases). The germline V gene encodes CDR1 SGDLS and CDR2 YYNGEE. The CDR3 is 15 amino acids. V lost 4 bases, J lost 6 bases, and 17 bases lay in between. The CDR3 sequence is CASSPTGQSTNEQFF. CDR3 in DNA: TGTGCCAGCAGCCCCACCGGACAAAGTACCAATGAGCAGTTCTTC.

The chain uses TRBV5-1 and TRBJ2-1, with D maybe TRBD2 (5 bases). The V end lost 4 bases, the J end lost 0 bases, and 8 bases lay between the germline ends. This CDR3 is built from 14 residues. The germline CDR1 and CDR2 sequences are SGHRS and YFSETQ. The CDR3 loop reads CASSTDSSYNEQFF. The DNA of the CDR3 is TGCGCCAGCAGCACGGACTCCTCCTACAATGAGCAGTTCTTC.

This clone appeared a few times. The chain has TRBV28 and TRBJ1-5; 11 bases agree with TRBD1. The ends lost 6 bases at V and 4 bases at J; junction bases unmatched: 5. The CDR3 spans 15 residues. Germline CDR1 MDHEN, CDR2 SYDVKM. CDR3 amino acids: CASRIGTGGNQPQHF. The CDR3 region has the DNA TGTGCCAGCAGGATTGGGACAGGGGGGAATCAGCCCCAGCATTTT.

This clone was detected once. The rearrangement joins TRBV7-9 to TRBJ1-4, with 7 bases fitting TRBD1. CDR1 SEHNR and CDR2 FQNEAQ come from the germline V gene (reference sequence). Trimming cost V 4 bases and J 8 bases; bases outside gene matches: 10. The CDR3 sequence is 15 residues long. This CDR3 reads CASSSGQAYGEKLFF. DNA for the CDR3: TGTGCCAGCAGCTCCGGACAGGCCTATGGGGAAAAACTGTTTTTT. Based on the CDR3 plus reference TRBV7-9 and TRBJ1-4, the full variable domain is DTGVSQNPRHKITKRGQNVTFRCDPISEHNRLYWYRQTLGQGPEFLTYFQNEAQLEKSRLLSDRFSAERPKGSFSTLEIQRTEQGDSAMYLCASSSGQAYGEKLFFGSGTQLSVL.

The count of this clone is one. The chain employs TRBV6-5 and TRBJ2-1; 9 bases are shared with TRBD2. Germline CDR1 and CDR2: MNHEY and SVGAGI. The CDR3 consists of 15 residues. The trim removed 4 bases at V and 0 bases at J, leaving 1 base unmatched. The CDR3 region is CASSLAGASYNEQFF. The CDR3 region has the DNA TGTGCCAGCAGTTTAGCGGGGGCCTCCTACAATGAGCAGTTCTTC.

The chain has TRBV5-1 and TRBJ2-7; the match to TRBD2 covers 14 bases. Trimming removed 1 base from V and 2 bases from J; junction bases left unmatched: 2. Germline V gene data show CDR1 as SGHRS and CDR2 as YFSETQ. This CDR3 is 16 amino acids long. The CDR3 is CASSLLTSGRAYEQYF. CDR3 in DNA: TGCGCCAGCAGCTTGCTGACTAGCGGGAGGGCCTACGAGCAGTACTTC.

The CDR3 DNA is TGTGCCAGCAGCGCCCAGGGGTATCTCGGGGAGCTGTTTTTT. It translates to CASSAQGYLGELFF. The chain joins TRBV9 to TRBJ2-2; D may be TRBD1 (6 bases). Germline CDR1 and CDR2: SGDLS and YYNGEE. The CDR3 extends over 14 amino acids. Trimming shortened V by 3 bases and J by 7 bases, and 13 bases separated the two germline ends.

In its sample, this clone was seen a few times. V usage is TRBV9 and J usage is TRBJ2-1; 10 bases align to TRBD2. Germline lookup yields CDR1 SGDLS and CDR2 YYNGEE. With 3 bases clipped from V and 15 bases from J, the junction kept 6 bases outside the gene matches. This CDR3 spans 12 amino acids. The CDR3 sequence: CASSGSGRALFF. CDR3 sequence (DNA): TGTGCCAGCAGCGGGAGCGGGAGGGCCTTGTTCTTC.

This sequence joins TRBV11-2 and TRBJ1-5; D ambiguous. V lost 6 bases and J lost 7, with 16 bases in between. Germline values: CDR1 SGHAT, CDR2 FQNNGV. This CDR3 is 14 amino acids long. The CDR3 nucleotides read TGTGCCAGCAGTCCTACGAGGTTTAAGCAGCCCCAGCATTTT. Translated: CASSPTRFKQPQHF.

This chain joins TRBV9 and TRBJ1-5, with D possibly matching TRBD1 (6 bases). Trimming cost V 3 bases and J 5 bases, with 15 bases left between them. In germline, CDR1 is SGDLS, CDR2 YYNGEE. This CDR3 is 15 amino acids long. CDR3 in amino acids: CASSAAGDIYQPQHF. The CDR3, as DNA: TGTGCCAGCAGCGCAGCTGGGGACATTTATCAGCCCCAGCATTTT. The full variable domain, rest sourced from reference TRBV9 and TRBJ1-5, is DSGVTQTPKHLITATGQRVTLRCSPRSGDLSVYWYQQSLDQGLQFLIQYYNGEERAKGNILERFSAQQFPDLHSELNLSSLELGDSALYFCASSAAGDIYQPQHFGDGTRLSIL.

This clone has a single count. V and J are TRBV3-1 (or the pseudogene TRBV3-2) and TRBJ1-4; TRBD1 matches 8 bases. After removal of 4 bases from V and 3 bases from J, the junction contained 7 bases not matched to a gene. The CDR3 runs to 16 residues. CDR1 and CDR2 (germline): LGHDT, YNNKEL (reference sequence). The CDR3 loop reads CASSPGGLSANEKLFF. The CDR3 region has the DNA TGTGCCAGCAGCCCAGGGGGCCTTTCGGCTAATGAAAAACTGTTTTTT.

The CDR3 reads CSARDRVADTQYF. The CDR3 nucleotides read TGCAGCGCCCGAGACAGGGTGGCAGATACGCAGTATTTT. The rearrangement uses TRBV29-1 and TRBJ2-3, with 7 bases that match TRBD1. Germline-derived CDR1 and CDR2 are SQVTM and ANQGSEA. V shed 7 bases and J 4 bases; nucleotides not matched to a gene: 8. The CDR3 consists of 13 residues.

Comment on this clone: At the DNA level, this CDR3 is encoded by other sequences in the same sample as well. CDR3 region: CASSQAGGYTF. CDR3 sequence (DNA): TGTGCCAGCAGCCAGGCGGGAGGCTACACCTTC. The chain recombines TRBV3-1 (or the pseudogene TRBV3-2) with TRBJ1-2; D ambiguous. Per germline, CDR1 LGHDT and CDR2 YNNKEL (reference sequence). V lost 3 bases to trimming and J lost 8 bases, with 7 bases between them. The CDR3 is 11 amino acids.

The chain's CDR3 is CASSYSDGGDGYTF. The CDR3 bases are TGTGCCAGCAGTTACTCGGACGGGGGAGATGGCTACACCTTC. The chain uses TRBV6-5 and TRBJ1-2; the D gene is possibly TRBD1 (5 bases). The CDR3 contains 14 residues. The germline CDR1 and CDR2 sequences are MNHEY and SVGAGI. The ends were cut back, 0 bases at V and 6 bases at J, with 11 bases in the middle.

The genes are TRBV2 and TRBJ2-7; maybe TRBD1 (5 bases). The CDR3 is 14 residues long. V lost 6 bases to trimming and J lost 2 bases, with 14 bases between them. Germline lookup yields CDR1 SNHLY and CDR2 FYNNEI. CDR3 region: CASRSSREAYEQYF. The DNA for the CDR3 is TGTGCCAGCAGGTCCAGCAGGGAAGCCTACGAGCAGTACTTC.

This clone appeared a few times. The CDR3, as DNA: TGCGCCAGCAGTTCTCAAAGACTATCACGGTACGTCTCTGGGGCCAACGTCCTGACTTTC. Encoded protein: CASSSQRLSRYVSGANVLTF. The chain joins TRBV5-1 to TRBJ2-6, with D perhaps matching TRBD2 (5 bases). This CDR3 has 20 residues. From germline, CDR1 is SGHRS and CDR2 YFSETQ. V lost 5 bases and J 0 bases, leaving 24 bases between the germline ends.

The chain joins TRBV16 to TRBJ2-7; the match to TRBD1 covers 8 bases. The V segment lost 4 bases and the J segment 4 bases; nucleotides outside the gene matches: 9. CDR1 is KGHSY, CDR2 FQNENV, per germline. The CDR3 covers 15 residues. CDR3 loop: CASSRTYRDRYEQYF. CDR3 nucleotides: TGTGCCAGCAGCCGAACCTACAGGGACAGGTACGAGCAGTACTTC.

The rearrangement links TRBV19 to TRBJ1-2; a possible D gene is TRBD1 (5 bases). There are 16 residues in the CDR3. Germline V gives CDR1 LNHDA, CDR2 SQIVND (reference sequence). V shed 3 bases and J shed 2 bases, with 16 bases lying between them. This CDR3 reads CASSIRRAESNYGYTF. The CDR3 DNA follows: TGTGCCAGTAGTATCCGCAGGGCAGAAAGCAACTATGGCTACACCTTC. Supplemented by reference TRBV19 and TRBJ1-2, the full variable domain reads DGGITQSPKYLFRKEGQNVTLSCEQNLNHDAMYWYRQDPGQGLRLIYYSQIVNDFQKGDIAEGYSVSREKKESFPLTVTSAQKNPTAFYLCASSIRRAESNYGYTFGSGTRLTVV.

The chain carries TRBV2 and TRBJ2-1, with 9 bases lining up with TRBD2. J was trimmed by 5 bases and V by 4 bases; bases with no gene match: 6. Germline-derived CDR1 and CDR2 are SNHLY and FYNNEI. The CDR3 consists of 15 residues. CDR3 nucleotides: TGTGCCAGCAGTGGTACGGCGGGAGGGCACAATGAGCAGTTCTTC. Protein: CASSGTAGGHNEQFF.

The chain has TRBV24-1 and TRBJ1-2, with D hard to call. This CDR3 spans 11 amino acids. Per the germline V gene, CDR1 is KGHDR and CDR2 is SFDVKD. Trimming pared 4 bases from V and 3 bases from J, leaving 2 bases between. CDR3 DNA sequence: TGTGCCACCAGTGACTACTATGGCTACACCTTC. Amino acid sequence: CATSDYYGYTF.